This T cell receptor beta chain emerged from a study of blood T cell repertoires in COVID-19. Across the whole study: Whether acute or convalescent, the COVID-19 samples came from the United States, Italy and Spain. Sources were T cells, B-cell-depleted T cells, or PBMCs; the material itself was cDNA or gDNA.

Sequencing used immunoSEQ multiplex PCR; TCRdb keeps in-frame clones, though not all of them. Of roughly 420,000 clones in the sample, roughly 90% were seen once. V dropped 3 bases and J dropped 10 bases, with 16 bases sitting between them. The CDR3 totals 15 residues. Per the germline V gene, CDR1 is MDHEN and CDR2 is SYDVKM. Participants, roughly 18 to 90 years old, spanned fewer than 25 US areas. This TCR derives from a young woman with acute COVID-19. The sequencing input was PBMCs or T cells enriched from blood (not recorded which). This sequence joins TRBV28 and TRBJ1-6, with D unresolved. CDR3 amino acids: CASSFHAQAVSPLHF. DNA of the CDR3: TGTGCCAGCAGTTTCCACGCGCAGGCCGTCTCACCCCTCCACTTT.